Below are 14 T cell receptor beta chains sequenced from a single sample in a study of T cell changes during pregnancy in multiple sclerosis. Only in-frame clones appear in the TCRdb table, and some are missing; sequencing was by immunoSEQ multiplex PCR. Of around 40,000 clones detected, about 91% appear once; the ten largest clones hold roughly 1.3%. Sequences were derived from CD4+ T cells from peripheral blood mononuclear cells, sampled in the first trimester of pregnancy. Receptors originate from a female donor with multiple sclerosis, enrolled in a pregnancy study.

This clone was seen once. CDR3 sequence (DNA): TGTGCCAGCACCCCTGGACTAGCGGGAGGAAGGAATGAGCAGTTCTTC. Its protein is CASTPGLAGGRNEQFF. V gene TRBV28 combines with J gene TRBJ2-1, with 14 bases identical to TRBD2. V shed 7 bases and J 7 bases; nucleotides not matched to a gene: 9. There are 16 residues in the CDR3. CDR1 is MDHEN and CDR2 is SYDVKM in the germline V gene.

This clone came up once. The chain joins TRBV2 to TRBJ1-4; D perhaps matches TRBD1 (5 bases). The CDR3 runs 17 residues. The V gene lost 2 bases and the J gene lost 0 bases, with 13 bases spanning the gap. Germline CDR1 and CDR2: SNHLY and FYNNEI. Written as DNA, the CDR3 is TGTGCCAGCAGTGAACAGGGTCGAGTAGCAACTAATGAAAAACTGTTTTTT. This gives the protein CASSEQGRVATNEKLFF.

The chain couples TRBV27 to TRBJ2-5; D ambiguous. The germline V and J ends were trimmed by 0 bases and 2 bases, with 10 bases remaining between them. The length of the CDR3 is 15 residues. CDR1 and CDR2 (germline): MNHEY, SMNVEV (reference sequence). The CDR3, as DNA: TGTGCCAGCAGTTTATCGAGACTGGTACAAGAGACCCAGTACTTC. It specifies CASSLSRLVQETQYF.

The gene calls are TRBV2 and TRBJ2-7, with 10 nucleotides matching TRBD1. The CDR3 runs 14 residues. The germline V gene has CDR1 SNHLY and CDR2 FYNNEI. Trimming removed 5 bases from V and 4 bases from J; junction bases left unmatched: 5. This CDR3 reads CASSHPGQGYEQYF. The CDR3 DNA sequence: TGTGCCAGCAGTCATCCGGGACAGGGGTACGAGCAGTACTTC.

The chain links TRBV5-4 to TRBJ2-7, with 13 positions matching TRBD2. This CDR3 is 15 amino acids long. CDR1 is SGHNT and CDR2 is YYREEE in the germline V gene (reference sequence). Unmatched junction bases numbered 2, after V lost 5 bases and J lost 0 bases. CDR3 sequence reads: CASSRTSGSSYEQYF. CDR3 nucleotides: TGTGCCAGCAGTCGGACTAGCGGGAGCTCCTACGAGCAGTACTTC. Drawing the rest from reference TRBV5-4 and TRBJ2-7, the complete variable domain is ETGVTQSPTHLIKTRGQQVTLRCSSQSGHNTVSWYQQALGQGPQFIFQYYREEENGRGNFPPRFSGLQFPNYSSELNVNALELDDSALYLCASSRTSGSSYEQYFGPGTRLTVT.

This clone came up a few times. The chain couples TRBV5-1 to TRBJ1-2; 8 nucleotides agree with TRBD1. Trimming cost V 4 bases and J 7 bases; bases outside gene matches: 6. Germline loops: CDR1 SGHRS, CDR2 YFSETQ. This CDR3 contains 13 residues. In DNA, the CDR3 is TGCGCCAGCAGCCCCACGACAGGGGCTGGCTACACCTTC. This gives the protein CASSPTTGAGYTF.

Here the CDR3 DNA reads TGCGCCAGCAGCTTGGGGCCCAACAATGAGCAGTTCTTC. This translates into CASSLGPNNEQFF. The rearrangement joins TRBV5-1 to TRBJ2-1, with no clear D. This CDR3 spans 13 amino acids. From germline, CDR1 is SGHRS and CDR2 YFSETQ. Trimming took 0 bases from V and 5 from J, leaving 6 bases between them.

This clone was observed a single time. The rearrangement links TRBV5-1 to TRBJ2-1; TRBD2 aligns across 11 bases. The length of the CDR3 is 15 residues. V lost 4 bases to trimming and J lost 3 bases; unmatched junction nucleotides: 3. Germline V lookup: CDR1 SGHRS, CDR2 YFSETQ. The DNA for the CDR3 is TGCGCCAGCAGCCCAGGACTAGCGGGCTACAATGAGCAGTTCTTC. Residues: CASSPGLAGYNEQFF.

This clone was seen a single time. The rearrangement uses TRBV5-1 and TRBJ2-1; TRBD1 matches at 9 bases. V dropped 4 bases and J dropped 8; count of bases not matched to a gene: 10. Per the germline V gene, CDR1 is SGHRS and CDR2 is YFSETQ. The CDR3 loop spans 15 amino acids. CDR3 coding DNA: TGCGCCAGCAGCCCGGGGACAGGGATGACCGATGAGCAGTTCTTC. Translating it yields CASSPGTGMTDEQFF.

J is TRBJ2-5 and V is TRBV12-5; tentative D call: TRBD1 (5 bases). V dropped 0 bases and J dropped 2 bases, with 13 bases sitting between them. This CDR3 is built from 16 residues. The V gene's germline CDR1 is LGHNT and CDR2 FRNRAP. The CDR3 DNA reads TGTGCTAGTGGTTTGGTACTCGGACACCAGCAAGAGACCCAGTACTTC. Protein sequence: CASGLVLGHQQETQYF.

J is TRBJ2-1 and V is TRBV6-1; TRBD2 agrees at 11 bases. V shed 5 bases and J 8 bases; nucleotides not matched to a gene: 8. CDR3 size: 15 residues. Germline-derived CDR1 and CDR2 are MNHNS and SASEGT. This chain's CDR3 is CASSRILAGEYEQFF. The CDR3 coding sequence is TGTGCCAGCAGTCGGATACTAGCGGGAGAATATGAGCAGTTCTTC.

CDR3 nucleotides: TGTGCCAGTAGTATATCCCAGGGGGAGACCTATGGCTACACCTTC. Translation: CASSISQGETYGYTF. The chain carries TRBV19 and TRBJ1-2; 7 nucleotides line up with TRBD1. J gave up 4 bases and V 2 bases, and 7 bases lay outside the gene matches. Germline assignment: CDR1 LNHDA and CDR2 SQIVND (reference sequence). The CDR3 extends over 15 amino acids.

This rearrangement joins TRBV7-2 to TRBJ1-1; D remains ambiguous. Germline V gives CDR1 SGHTA, CDR2 FQGNSA. The CDR3 is made up of 15 amino acids. Trimming cost V 7 bases and J 4 bases, with 19 bases left between them. The CDR3 protein is CASIPRSGSGTEAFF. Here the CDR3 DNA reads TGTGCCAGCATCCCCCGTTCAGGCTCTGGCACTGAAGCTTTCTTT.

The chain uses TRBV5-4 and TRBJ1-6; TRBD1 aligns across 11 bases. CDR3 length: 14 residues. Germline V gene lookup returns CDR1 SGHNT and CDR2 YYREEE (reference sequence). V shed 4 bases and J 8 bases; nucleotides not matched to a gene: 2. The CDR3: CASSRDRGDSPLHF. CDR3 sequence (DNA): TGTGCCAGCAGCCGGGACAGGGGGGATTCACCCCTCCACTTT. Looking up the rest from reference TRBV5-4 and TRBJ1-6 gives the full variable domain: ETGVTQSPTHLIKTRGQQVTLRCSSQSGHNTVSWYQQALGQGPQFIFQYYREEENGRGNFPPRFSGLQFPNYSSELNVNALELDDSALYLCASSRDRGDSPLHFGNGTRLTVT.